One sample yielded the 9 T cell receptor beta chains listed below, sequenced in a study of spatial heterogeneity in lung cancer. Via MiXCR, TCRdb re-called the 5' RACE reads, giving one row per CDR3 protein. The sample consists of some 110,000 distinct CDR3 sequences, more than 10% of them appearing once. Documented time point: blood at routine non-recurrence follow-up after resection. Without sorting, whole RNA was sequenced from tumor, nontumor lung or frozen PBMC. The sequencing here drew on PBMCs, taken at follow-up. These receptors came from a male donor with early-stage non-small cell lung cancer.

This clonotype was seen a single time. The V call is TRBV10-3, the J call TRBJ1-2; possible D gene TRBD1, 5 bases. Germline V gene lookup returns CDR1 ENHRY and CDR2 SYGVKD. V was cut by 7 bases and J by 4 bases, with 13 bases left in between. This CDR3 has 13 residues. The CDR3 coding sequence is TGTGCCATCAATACTGACAGTCTCTATGGCTACACCTTC. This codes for CAINTDSLYGYTF.

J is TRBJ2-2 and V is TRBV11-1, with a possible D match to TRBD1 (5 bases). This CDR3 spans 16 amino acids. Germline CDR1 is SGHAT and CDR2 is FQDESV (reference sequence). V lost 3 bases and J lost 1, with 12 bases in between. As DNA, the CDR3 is TGTGCCAGCAGCTTTCTCCAGGGAAGGAACACCGGGGAGCTGTTTTTT. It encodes CASSFLQGRNTGELFF.

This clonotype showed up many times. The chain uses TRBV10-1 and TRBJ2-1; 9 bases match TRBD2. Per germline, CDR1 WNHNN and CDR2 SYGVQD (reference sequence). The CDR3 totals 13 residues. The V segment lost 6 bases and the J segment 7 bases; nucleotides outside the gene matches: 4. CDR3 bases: TGCGCCAGCAGCGGCGGGAGGGGGAATGAGCAGTTCTTC. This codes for CASSGGRGNEQFF.

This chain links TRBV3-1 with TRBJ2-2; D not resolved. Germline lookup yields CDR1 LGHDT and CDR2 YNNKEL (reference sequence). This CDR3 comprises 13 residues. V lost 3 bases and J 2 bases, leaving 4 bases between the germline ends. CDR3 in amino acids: CASSQVNTGELFF. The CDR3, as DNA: TGTGCCAGCAGCCAGGTCAACACCGGGGAGCTGTTTTTT. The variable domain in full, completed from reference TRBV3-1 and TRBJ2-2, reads DTAVSQTPKYLVTQMGNDKSIKCEQNLGHDTMYWYKQDSKKFLKIMFSYNNKELIINETVPNRFSPKSPDKAHLNLHINSLELGDSAVYFCASSQVNTGELFFGEGSRLTVL.

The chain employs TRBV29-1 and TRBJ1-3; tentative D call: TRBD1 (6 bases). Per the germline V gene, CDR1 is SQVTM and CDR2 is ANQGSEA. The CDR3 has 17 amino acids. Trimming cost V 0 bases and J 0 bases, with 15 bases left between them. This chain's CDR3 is CSVEDGGRPDSGNTIYF. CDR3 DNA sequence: TGCAGCGTTGAAGATGGGGGCAGGCCTGACTCTGGAAACACCATATATTTT.

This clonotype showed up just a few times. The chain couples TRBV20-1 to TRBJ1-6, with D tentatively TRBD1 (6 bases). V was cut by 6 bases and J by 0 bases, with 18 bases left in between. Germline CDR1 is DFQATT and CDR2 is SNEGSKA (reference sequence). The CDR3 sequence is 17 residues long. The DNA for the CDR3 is TGCAGTGCGCCGGGACACCTGGAGGGCTCCTATAATTCACCCCTCCACTTT. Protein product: CSAPGHLEGSYNSPLHF.

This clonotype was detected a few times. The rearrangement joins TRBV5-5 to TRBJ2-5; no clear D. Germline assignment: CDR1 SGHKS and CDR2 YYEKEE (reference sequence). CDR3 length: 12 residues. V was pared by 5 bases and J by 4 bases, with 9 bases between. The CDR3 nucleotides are TGTGCCAGCAGTCGGGCCGGAGAGACCCAGTACTTC. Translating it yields CASSRAGETQYF.

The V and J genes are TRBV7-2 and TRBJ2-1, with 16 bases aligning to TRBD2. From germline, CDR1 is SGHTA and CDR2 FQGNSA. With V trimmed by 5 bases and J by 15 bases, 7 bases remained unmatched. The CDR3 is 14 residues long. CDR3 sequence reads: CASSPGLAGGRLFF. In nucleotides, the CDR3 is TGTGCCAGCAGCCCGGGACTAGCGGGGGGGCGGCTGTTCTTC.

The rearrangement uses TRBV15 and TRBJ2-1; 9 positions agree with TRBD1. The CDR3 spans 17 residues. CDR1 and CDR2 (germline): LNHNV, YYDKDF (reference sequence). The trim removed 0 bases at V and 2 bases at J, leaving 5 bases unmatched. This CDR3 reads CATSRDSTGGTYNEQFF. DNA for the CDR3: TGTGCCACCAGCAGAGATTCAACAGGGGGCACCTACAATGAGCAGTTCTTC.